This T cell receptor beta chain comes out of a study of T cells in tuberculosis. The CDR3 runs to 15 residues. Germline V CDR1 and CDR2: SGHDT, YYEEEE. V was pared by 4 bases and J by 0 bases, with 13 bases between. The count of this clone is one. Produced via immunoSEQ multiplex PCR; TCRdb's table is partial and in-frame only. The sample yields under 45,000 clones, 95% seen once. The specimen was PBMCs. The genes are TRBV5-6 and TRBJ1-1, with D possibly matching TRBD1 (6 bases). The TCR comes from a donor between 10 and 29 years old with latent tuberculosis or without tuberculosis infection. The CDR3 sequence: CASSLSDRMNTEAFF. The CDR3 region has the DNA TGTGCCAGCAGCCTTTCCGACAGGATGAACACTGAAGCTTTCTTT. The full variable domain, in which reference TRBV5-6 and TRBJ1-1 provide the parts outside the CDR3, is DAGVTQSPTHLIKTRGQQVTLRCSPKSGHDTVSWYQQALGQGPQFIFQYYEEEERQRGNFPDRFSGHQFPNYSSELNVNALLLGDSALYLCASSLSDRMNTEAFFGQGTRLTVV.